This T cell receptor beta chain was retrieved from a study of beta chain features in type 1 diabetes. The germline CDR1 and CDR2 sequences are SGHTA and FQGNSA. The CDR3 has 14 amino acids. Losses at the gene ends were 6 bases for V and 7 bases for J; bases not matched to a gene: 10. CD45RO/CCR7/CD25/CD127/CD95/CD27 separated CD4+ naive, central memory, regulatory and stem cell-like memory cells by sorting. What was sequenced were expressed TCRB transcripts, since all of the isolated RNA had been reverse transcribed. Sequenced by immunoSEQ multiplex PCR; TCRdb stores in-frame clones only, minus some. Of roughly 330,000 clones listed, roughly 13% were seen once; the top ten hold roughly 0.015%. Study-level results: Across all four CD4+ subsets, people with type 1 diabetes showed modestly shorter TCRB CDR3s.

Of note for this clone: The antigen is undetermined.

The receptor comes from a woman younger than 30 with type 1 diabetes. The chain joins TRBV7-2 to TRBJ2-7; TRBD1 matches at 9 bases. The specimen was naive CD4+ T cells from blood. The CDR3 nucleotides are TGTGCCAGCAGATCGTCACAGGGGGCGAGGGAGCAGTACTTC. It translates to CASRSSQGAREQYF.